This TCR beta chain stems from a study of cytomegalovirus exposure and HLA in healthy donors (TCRdb year 2017). About the study as a whole: An earlier analysis of 587 of the donors reported under 300 Gb of sequence data and about 120 million unique TCR beta sequences obtained from about 200 million T cells. An early release covering approximately 600 HLA-typed donors comprised 300 to 350 gigabases of sequencing data and approximately 80 million unique TCR sequences. Of the 350 to 400 genotyped donors, approximately 80% fell in the genetic ancestry cluster associated with self-reported Caucasian donors. The study aimed to test whether cataloging public T cell receptors could reveal signatures of past pathogen exposure. The T cell repertoires of 666 subjects were profiled by immunosequencing and related to cytomegalovirus serostatus. A separate validation cohort of roughly 130 different subjects was used in addition to the roughly 700-subject first cohort. To predict cytomegalovirus infection status, the study combined high-throughput TCR immunosequencing, statistical association of individual TCRs with disease status, and machine learning. In a later analysis, previously published TCR beta repertoires from several hundred donors were re-analyzed and high-resolution HLA genotyping was added so that TCR occurrence patterns could be studied. Rather than using new phenotypic data, the later analysis identified candidate immune exposures from TCR beta sequences and from how often those sequences occurred across donors. In an earlier analysis of 587 of the donors, high-throughput TCR beta sequencing was used to judge whether each TCR beta V gene segment behaved as functional or pseudogenic. Donor age, sex, ethnicity and CMV serostatus were compiled alongside the repertoire data. Genome-wide SNP genotypes for about 65% of the roughly 670 donors were used in a later genetic analysis, which treated that subset as a discovery cohort. Every repertoire in the discovery cohort had been generated on one and the same sequencing platform. HLA typing covered class I and class II loci at four-digit resolution. Typing coverage varied by locus: roughly 620-640 donors for A, B, C, DRB1 and DQB1; approximately 500 for DQA1; around 570 for DPA1; about 450 for DPB1. Roughly 5 DR-DQ haplotypes were handled as single units for association and clustering, since linkage in the cohort was strong. Across some 400 genotyped donors of the cohort, an average of approximately 240,000 unique TCR beta nucleotide sequences per donor were sequenced, and roughly 17% of those sequences were non-productive. General findings and caveats noted by the study authors: A cluster of highly shared sequence variants was judged likely to be a technical artifact of the sequencing pipeline. An earlier analysis of roughly 570 of the donors showed that most TCR beta V segments appeared in productive rearrangements either about 87% or about 30% of the time, which broadly matched IMGT annotations. In vitro tests confirmed that three of the cytomegalovirus-associated TCR beta chains recognize cytomegalovirus antigens. In a later analysis, TCR association rates were found to vary across HLA loci, with the most associated TCRs seen for DRB1 alleles and the fewest for HLA-C alleles. The study listed 170 or so TCR beta chains as associated with cytomegalovirus. Strong co-occurrence of HLA alleles, especially DR and DQ, made assigning TCR associations to individual alleles difficult. According to the authors, the approach could potentially be generalized to other disease states and immunological phenotypes. Most CMV-associated TCR beta chains appeared to be HLA-restricted in a later analysis, and the HLA associations seemed to be driven largely by CMV exposure. In a later genetic analysis, a missense DCLRE1C variant was associated with V-gene and J-gene trimming of TCR beta chains, and the association was replicated in an independent cohort. A further reported finding was that TCR beta sequences accurately predicted the HLA-A and HLA-B alleles for most subjects in the first cohort. Some IMGT-functional V segments, including TRBV6-2 and TRBV6-3, could not be told apart with the 87-base-pair reads, so those segments were excluded. HLA typing was unavailable for some donors at each locus, so association tests used only the typed subset. Specific HLA alleles were associated with some 15,000 TCR beta sequences at a false discovery rate of 0.05 in a later analysis. The earlier analysis of approximately 590 of the donors excluded 15 to 20 rarely observed V segments, including chromosome 9 orphons, because counts were too low. Correlated functional status among segregating V segments might be attributable to linkage disequilibrium, but an unknown experimental factor could not be ruled out. In a later analysis, HLA-associated TCR beta chains showed more clonal expansion and lower generation probabilities than non-associated chains that were equally common. The cohort was sequenced for TCR beta chains only, and without alpha or paired-chain data the features that could be detected were limited. Compared with the approximately 720-donor mean, donors in an Asian-associated ancestry cluster had fewer N-insertions in productive TCRs, according to a later genetic analysis. In both the original and validation cohorts, the classifier was reported to diagnose cytomegalovirus status with high specificity and sensitivity. Several of the top co-occurrence clusters appeared to be linked to parvovirus B19, influenza, CMV and Epstein-Barr virus, according to a later analysis. The only immune exposure information available for the cohort was CMV serostatus. While some public TCRs were present in many individuals, most TCR sequences turned up only very rarely across donors. Presence/absence analyses assumed roughly uniform sequencing depth across donors, an assumption that may not hold.

The germline V gene encodes CDR1 SGHRS and CDR2 YFSETQ. The CDR3 spans 15 residues, from the cysteine through the phenylalanine. Just the 45-base CDR3 DNA is kept, in frame starting at base 1. Relative to germline, V is missing 3 bases and J is missing 7 bases, with 8 bases of the junction outside any gene match. Comments on this clone: Its binding antigen is unknown. There are no base qualities to consult, and no much larger clone falls within one base.

The cohort comprised 670 or so healthy bone marrow donors. At the time of sampling, all cohort members were nominally healthy, though unrecorded immune exposures were likely present. The donor tested CMV seropositive and was one of the 289 seropositive cohort members. A peripheral blood sample was provided by each donor, and peripheral blood mononuclear cells were used for TCR beta sequencing. The Qiagen DNeasy Blood Extraction Kit was used to extract genomic DNA from the blood cell samples. The method behind the library was the immunoSEQ multiplex PCR assay. For the multiplex PCR, a mixture combining 60 forward primers for TCR Vbeta segments and 13 reverse primers for TCR Jbeta segments was used. Amplification of the CDR3 region of rearranged TCR beta genes was performed with a multiplex PCR assay on genomic DNA. The Illumina HiSeq System was used to sequence the amplified TCR beta libraries as 87-base-pair reads. The authors' pipeline ran thus. Across the 600 to 700 repertoires, a later analysis counted 80 million or so unique TCR beta chains, 9.5 million to 12 million of which were shared by at least two donors. To remove PCR and sequencing errors, raw reads were error-corrected and collapsed into unique sequences using a nearest-neighbor algorithm that merged closely related sequences. V, D and J gene segments were assigned by aligning CDR3 sequences to IMGT reference sequences. For a sequence to be retained, at least a six-nucleotide match to both a V gene segment and a J gene segment was required. Rearrangements were called productive when the CDR3 lacked stop codons and stayed in frame with V and J; all others were non-productive. CDR3 was defined according to IMGT convention as the region running from the second conserved V-encoded cysteine to the conserved J-encoded phenylalanine. Sequences without an unambiguous match to a single V gene segment were excluded from the earlier analysis of about 600 of the donors. In an earlier analysis of several hundred of the donors, a V segment was called functional when productive rearrangements were above 56.7%, and segregating when the standard deviation between donors exceeded 5%. A statistical classification framework was built for diagnosing cytomegalovirus status from the catalog of TCR beta chain sequences. A later analysis assigned V and J genes by comparing TCR nucleotide sequences with IMGT/GENE-DB human TR gene sequences. A later analysis assigned CDR3 sequences and most-parsimonious VDJ recombination scenarios with the TCRdist pipeline. In a later analysis, every TCR beta chain was defined by the combination of its CDR3 amino acid sequence and its V-gene family, and reads without a unique V-gene family were dropped. A later analysis removed roughly 590 highly shared, low-generation-probability nucleotide sequences to deal with suspected cross-contamination and a sequencing artifact. In a later analysis, a clonal expansion index for each public chain was calculated from normalized within-repertoire ranks of inferred template counts. In a later analysis, generation probabilities were computed with a VDJ recombination model fitted to out-of-frame rearrangements, and the resulting probabilities were checked against IGoR. In a later analysis, hypergeometric tests were used to score TCR-TCR, TCR-HLA and TCR-CMV co-occurrence, with a repertoire-size bias correction applied to TCR pairs. A later analysis estimated false discovery rates by permuting HLA or CMV assignments 20 times. In a later analysis, co-occurring TCRs were grouped with DBSCAN, and TCRdist sequence similarity was added when clustering was performed within HLA-allele-positive subsets. Repertoires with fewer than 30,000 or more than 120,000 public chains were left out of co-occurrence clustering, as were five repertoires with anomalous nucleotide sharing. This is the immuneACCESS table as TCRdb keeps it, with only in-frame sequences that have V and J called. A part of the clones is gone; compared with another copy, unresolved V genes explain less than half, and the rest is unexplained. Clone size and V and J calls were adopted from that table, with D and trimming inferred from the DNA. This sample gives approximately 190,000 clones in total; approximately 84% of them show up just once. The leading ten clones occupy approximately 2.4% of the sample.

Sequenced: PBMCs. The chain was built from TRBV5-1 and TRBJ1-3; TRBD1 agrees with 9 junctional bases. This TCR derives from a woman in her forties or fifties in good health and CMV-seropositive. The DNA is TGCGCCAGCAGCTCGGGACAGGGTACTTTCAACACCATATATTTT. Its product reads: CASSSGQGTFNTIYF.